This T cell receptor (beta chain) derives from a study of blood T cell repertoires in COVID-19. Study as a whole: Whether acute or convalescent, the COVID-19 samples came from the United States, Italy and Spain. Sources were T cells, B-cell-depleted T cells, or PBMCs; the material itself was cDNA or gDNA.

In the authors' workflow: Amplified reference gene primers provided the basis for estimating nucleated cell counts. Using immunoSEQ multiplex PCR, the repertoire was profiled, and TCRdb retains in-frame clones only, with some absent. The DNA was the basis for D and trimming; V, J and clone size are from that table. The data hold more than 150,000 clones, with under 90% observed a single time. J lost 3 bases, V lost 4 bases, and 13 bases had no gene match. CDR1 and CDR2 (germline): SGHNT, YYREEE (reference sequence). The CDR3 extends over 17 amino acids. V usage is TRBV5-4 and J usage is TRBJ2-5; TRBD2 matches 9 bases. The sample consisted of peripheral blood. This clonotype was obtained from a human donor in a cohort sampled during active COVID-19. The CDR3 DNA sequence: TGTGCCAGCAGCCTCCCCGGGCGGGGGGGGCCGGAAGAGACCCAGTACTTC. This sequence encodes CASSLPGRGGPEETQYF.